Here is one T cell receptor (beta chain) with its context. As yet, its antigen is unknown. This sample stems from a study of PD-1 blockade in classical Hodgkin lymphoma. Study-level background: The study gave patients nivolumab 3 mg/kg intravenously every 2 weeks.

After autologous stem cell transplantation all patients relapsed, and prior brentuximab vedotin exposure differed between cohorts. Clones were sequenced by immunoSEQ multiplex PCR, and TCRdb holds only the in-frame ones, with some missing. The top ten hold 5.5% to 6.5% of the sample, which has tens of thousands of clones, around 68% seen once. Deletions cut 3 bases from V and 0 bases from J, with 8 bases between. CDR3 length equals 14 residues. Germline V gene lookup returns CDR1 SEHNR and CDR2 FQNEAQ (reference sequence). Study conclusions and caveats: A significant rise in TCR diversity by C4D1 was seen for CD4+ but not CD8+ cells.

The sample was peripheral blood mononuclear cells (PBMCs), taken at baseline. The TCR originated in a human donor with classical Hodgkin lymphoma. The chain uses TRBV7-9 and TRBJ1-1; TRBD1 might be the D (5 bases). CDR3 region: CASSFGTLNTEAFF. The DNA for the CDR3 is TGTGCCAGCAGCTTTGGGACTTTGAACACTGAAGCTTTCTTT.